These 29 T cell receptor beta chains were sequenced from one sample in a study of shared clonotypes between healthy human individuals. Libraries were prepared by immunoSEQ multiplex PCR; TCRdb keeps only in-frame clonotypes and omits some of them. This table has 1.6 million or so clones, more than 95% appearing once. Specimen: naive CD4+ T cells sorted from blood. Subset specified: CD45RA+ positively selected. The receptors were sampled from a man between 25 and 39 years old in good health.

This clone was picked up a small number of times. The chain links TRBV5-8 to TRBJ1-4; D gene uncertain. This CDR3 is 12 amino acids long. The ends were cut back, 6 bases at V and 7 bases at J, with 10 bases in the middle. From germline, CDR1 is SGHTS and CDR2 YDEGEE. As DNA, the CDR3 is TGTGCCAGCACGGACCGACGTGAAAAACTGTTTTTT. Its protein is CASTDRREKLFF.

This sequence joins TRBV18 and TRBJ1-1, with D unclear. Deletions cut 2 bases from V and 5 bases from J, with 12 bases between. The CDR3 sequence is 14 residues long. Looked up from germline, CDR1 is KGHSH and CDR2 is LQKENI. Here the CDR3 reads CASSPGPGSTEAFF. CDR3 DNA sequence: TGTGCCAGCTCACCAGGCCCCGGGAGTACTGAAGCTTTCTTT.

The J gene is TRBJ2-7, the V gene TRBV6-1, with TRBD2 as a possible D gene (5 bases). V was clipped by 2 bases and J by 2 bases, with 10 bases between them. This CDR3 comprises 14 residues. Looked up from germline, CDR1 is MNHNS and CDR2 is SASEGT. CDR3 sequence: CASSESGVAYEQYF. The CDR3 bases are TGTGCCAGCAGTGAAAGCGGAGTAGCCTACGAGCAGTACTTC.

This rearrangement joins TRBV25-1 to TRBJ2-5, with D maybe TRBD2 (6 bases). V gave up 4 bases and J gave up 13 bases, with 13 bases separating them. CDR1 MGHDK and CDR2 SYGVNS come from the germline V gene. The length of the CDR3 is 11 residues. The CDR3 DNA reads TGTGCCAGCAGTGGTGGGACTCCCCTGTACTTC. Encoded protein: CASSGGTPLYF.

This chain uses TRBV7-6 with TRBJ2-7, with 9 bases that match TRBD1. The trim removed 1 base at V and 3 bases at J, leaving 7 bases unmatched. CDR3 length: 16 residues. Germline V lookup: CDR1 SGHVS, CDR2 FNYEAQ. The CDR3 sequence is CASSLGGTGGNYEQYF. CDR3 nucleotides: TGTGCCAGCAGCTTAGGTGGAACAGGGGGCAACTACGAGCAGTACTTC.

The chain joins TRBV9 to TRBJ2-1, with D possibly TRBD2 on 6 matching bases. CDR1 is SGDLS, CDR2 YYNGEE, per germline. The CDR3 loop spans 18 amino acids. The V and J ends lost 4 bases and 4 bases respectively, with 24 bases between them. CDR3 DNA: TGTGCCAGCAGCCCCAGCGCCCTGGGACTCCTCGAATACAATGAGCAGTTCTTC. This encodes CASSPSALGLLEYNEQFF.

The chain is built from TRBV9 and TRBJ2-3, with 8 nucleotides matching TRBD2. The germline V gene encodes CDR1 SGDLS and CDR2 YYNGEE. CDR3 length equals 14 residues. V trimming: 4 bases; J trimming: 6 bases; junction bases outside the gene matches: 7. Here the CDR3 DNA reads TGTGCCAGCAGCCCCAGGACTAGCAGGGATACGCAGTATTTT. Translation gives CASSPRTSRDTQYF.

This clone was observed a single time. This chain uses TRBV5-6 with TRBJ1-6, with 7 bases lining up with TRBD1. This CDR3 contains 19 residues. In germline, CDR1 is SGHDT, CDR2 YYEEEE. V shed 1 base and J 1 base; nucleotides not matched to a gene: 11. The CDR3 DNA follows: TGTGCCAGCAGCTTGCTTTCGAGGGGGCCAGAGTCCTATAATTCACCCCTCCACTTT. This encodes CASSLLSRGPESYNSPLHF.

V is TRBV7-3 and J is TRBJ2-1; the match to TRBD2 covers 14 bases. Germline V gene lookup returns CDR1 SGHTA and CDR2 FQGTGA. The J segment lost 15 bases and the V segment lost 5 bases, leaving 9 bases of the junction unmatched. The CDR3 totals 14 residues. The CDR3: CASSQTSGRANPFF. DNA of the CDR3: TGTGCCAGCAGCCAGACTAGCGGGAGGGCCAATCCGTTCTTC.

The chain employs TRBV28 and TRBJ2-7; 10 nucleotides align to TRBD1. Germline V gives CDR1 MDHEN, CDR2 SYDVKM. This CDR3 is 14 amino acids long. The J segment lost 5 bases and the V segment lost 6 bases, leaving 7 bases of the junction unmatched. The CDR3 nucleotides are TGTGCCAGCAGATTTGGGACAGGGGTCAACGAGCAGTACTTC. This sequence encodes CASRFGTGVNEQYF.

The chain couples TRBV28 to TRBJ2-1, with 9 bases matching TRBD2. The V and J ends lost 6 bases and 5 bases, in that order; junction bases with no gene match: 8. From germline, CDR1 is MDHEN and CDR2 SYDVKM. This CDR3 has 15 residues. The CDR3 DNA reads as TGTGCCAGCAGGACTTACGCGGGAGGGAACAATGAGCAGTTCTTC. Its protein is CASRTYAGGNNEQFF.

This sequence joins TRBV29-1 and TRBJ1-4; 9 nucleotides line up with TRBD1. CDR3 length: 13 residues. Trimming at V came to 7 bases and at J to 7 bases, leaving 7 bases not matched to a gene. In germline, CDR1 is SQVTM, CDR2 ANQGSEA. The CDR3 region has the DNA TGCAGCGGAATGGACAGGGGTGGTGAAAAACTGTTTTTT. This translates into CSGMDRGGEKLFF.

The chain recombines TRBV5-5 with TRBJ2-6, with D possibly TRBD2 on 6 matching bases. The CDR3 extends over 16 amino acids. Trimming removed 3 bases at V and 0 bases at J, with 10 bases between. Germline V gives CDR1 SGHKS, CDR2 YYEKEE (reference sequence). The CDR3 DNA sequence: TGTGCCAGCAGCTCGGTCGGGAGCTCTGGGGCCAACGTCCTGACTTTC. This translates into CASSSVGSSGANVLTF.

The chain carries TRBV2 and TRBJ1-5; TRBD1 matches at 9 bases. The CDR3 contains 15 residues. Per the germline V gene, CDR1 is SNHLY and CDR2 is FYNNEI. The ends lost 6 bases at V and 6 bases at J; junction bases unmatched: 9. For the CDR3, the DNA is TGTGCCAGCAGAGCGACAGGGGGACCAGGTCAGCCCCAGCATTTT. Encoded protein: CASRATGGPGQPQHF.

The CDR3 DNA reads as TGCGCCAGCAGCCCAATGGAAGGGGTCGCGGAAAAACTGTTTTTT. It translates to CASSPMEGVAEKLFF. V gene TRBV5-1 combines with J gene TRBJ1-4; D might be TRBD1 (5 bases). The CDR3 loop spans 15 amino acids. Trimming removed 4 bases from V and 8 bases from J, with 18 bases in between. Germline CDR1 and CDR2: SGHRS and YFSETQ.

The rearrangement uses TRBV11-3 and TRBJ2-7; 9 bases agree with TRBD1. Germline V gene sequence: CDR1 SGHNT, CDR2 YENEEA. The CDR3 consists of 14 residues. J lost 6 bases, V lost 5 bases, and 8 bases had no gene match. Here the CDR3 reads CASSGNRGLAEQYF. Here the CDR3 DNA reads TGTGCCAGCAGCGGAAACAGGGGGCTGGCCGAGCAGTACTTC.

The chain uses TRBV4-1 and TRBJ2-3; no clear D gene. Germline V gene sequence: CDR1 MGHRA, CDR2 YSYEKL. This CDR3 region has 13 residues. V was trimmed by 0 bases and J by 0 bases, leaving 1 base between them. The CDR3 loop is CASSQDSTDTQYF. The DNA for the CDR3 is TGCGCCAGCAGCCAAGATAGCACAGATACGCAGTATTTT.

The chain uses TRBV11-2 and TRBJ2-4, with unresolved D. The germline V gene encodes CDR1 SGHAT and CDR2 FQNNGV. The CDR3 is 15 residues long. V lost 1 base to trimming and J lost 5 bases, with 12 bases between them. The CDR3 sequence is CASSLARAAENIQYF. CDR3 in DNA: TGTGCCAGCAGCTTAGCCCGGGCCGCCGAAAACATTCAGTACTTC. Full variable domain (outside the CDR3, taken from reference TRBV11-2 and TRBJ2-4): EAGVAQSPRYKIIEKRQSVAFWCNPISGHATLYWYQQILGQGPKLLIQFQNNGVVDDSQLPKDRFSAERLKGVDSTLKIQPAKLEDSAVYLCASSLARAAENIQYFGAGTRLSVL.

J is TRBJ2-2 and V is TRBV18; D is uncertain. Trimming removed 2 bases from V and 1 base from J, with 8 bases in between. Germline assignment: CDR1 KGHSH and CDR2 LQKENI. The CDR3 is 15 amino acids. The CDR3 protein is CASSPGPLNTGELFF. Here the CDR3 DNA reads TGTGCCAGCTCACCAGGACCGCTGAACACCGGGGAGCTGTTTTTT. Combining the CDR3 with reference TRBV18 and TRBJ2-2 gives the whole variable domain NAGVMQNPRHLVRRRGQEARLRCSPMKGHSHVYWYRQLPEEGLKFMVYLQKENIIDESGMPKERFSAEFPKEGPSILRIQQVVRGDSAAYFCASSPGPLNTGELFFGEGSRLTVL.

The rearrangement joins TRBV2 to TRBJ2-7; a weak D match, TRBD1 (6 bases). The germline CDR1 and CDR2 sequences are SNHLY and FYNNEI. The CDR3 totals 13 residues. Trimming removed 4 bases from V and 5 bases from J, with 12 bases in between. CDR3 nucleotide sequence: TGTGCCAGCAGTGTTCAGGGGTTCAACGAGCAGTACTTC. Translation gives CASSVQGFNEQYF.

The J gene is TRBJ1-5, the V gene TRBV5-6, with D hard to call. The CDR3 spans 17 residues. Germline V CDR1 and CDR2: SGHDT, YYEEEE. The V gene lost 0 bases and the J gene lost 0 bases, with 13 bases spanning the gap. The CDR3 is CASSLAGWEDSNQPQHF. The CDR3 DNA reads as TGTGCCAGCAGCTTGGCCGGGTGGGAAGATAGCAATCAGCCCCAGCATTTT.

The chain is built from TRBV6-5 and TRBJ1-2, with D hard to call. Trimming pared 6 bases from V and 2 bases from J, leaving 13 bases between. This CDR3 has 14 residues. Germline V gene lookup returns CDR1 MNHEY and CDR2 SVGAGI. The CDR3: CASREPGFNYGYTF. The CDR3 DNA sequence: TGTGCCAGCAGAGAACCGGGTTTCAACTATGGCTACACCTTC.

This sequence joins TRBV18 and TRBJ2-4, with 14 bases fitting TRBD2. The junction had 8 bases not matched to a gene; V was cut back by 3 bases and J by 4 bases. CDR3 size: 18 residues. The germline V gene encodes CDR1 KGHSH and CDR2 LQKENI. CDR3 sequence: CASSPAGTSGSGKNIQYF. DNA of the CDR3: TGTGCCAGCTCACCGGCCGGGACTAGCGGGAGCGGTAAAAACATTCAGTACTTC.

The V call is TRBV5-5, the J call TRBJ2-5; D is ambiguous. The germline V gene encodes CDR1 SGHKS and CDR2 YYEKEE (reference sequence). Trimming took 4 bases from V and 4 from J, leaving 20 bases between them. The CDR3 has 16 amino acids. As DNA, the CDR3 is TGTGCCAGCAGCCACAGAAGGCCCCCTCTCGGAGAGACCCAGTACTTC. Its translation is CASSHRRPPLGETQYF. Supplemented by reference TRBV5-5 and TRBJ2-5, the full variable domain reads DAGVTQSPTHLIKTRGQQVTLRCSPISGHKSVSWYQQVLGQGPQFIFQYYEKEERGRGNFPDRFSARQFPNYSSELNVNALLLGDSALYLCASSHRRPPLGETQYFGPGTRLLVL.

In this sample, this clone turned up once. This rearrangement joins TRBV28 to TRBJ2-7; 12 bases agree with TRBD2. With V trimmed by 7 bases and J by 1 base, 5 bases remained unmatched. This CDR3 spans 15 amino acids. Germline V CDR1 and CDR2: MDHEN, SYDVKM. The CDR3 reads CASIPGTSGSYEQYF. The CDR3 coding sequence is TGTGCCAGCATTCCCGGGACTAGCGGGTCCTACGAGCAGTACTTC.

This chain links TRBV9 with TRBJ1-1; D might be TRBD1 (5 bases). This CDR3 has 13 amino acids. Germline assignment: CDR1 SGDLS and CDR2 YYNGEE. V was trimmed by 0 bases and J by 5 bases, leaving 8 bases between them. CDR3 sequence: CASSVVTATEAFF. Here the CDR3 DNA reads TGTGCCAGCAGCGTAGTGACAGCAACTGAAGCTTTCTTT.

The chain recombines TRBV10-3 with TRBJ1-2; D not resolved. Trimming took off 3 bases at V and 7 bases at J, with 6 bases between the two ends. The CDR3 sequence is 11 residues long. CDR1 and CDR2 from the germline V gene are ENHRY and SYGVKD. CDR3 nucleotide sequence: TGTGCCATCAGTGACAGTCGTGGCTACACCTTC. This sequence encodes CAISDSRGYTF.

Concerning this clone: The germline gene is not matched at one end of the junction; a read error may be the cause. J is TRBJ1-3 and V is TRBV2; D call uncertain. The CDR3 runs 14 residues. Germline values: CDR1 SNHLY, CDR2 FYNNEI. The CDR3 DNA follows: TGTGCTAGCAAGGGAGGGAGGTCTGGAAACACCATATATTTT. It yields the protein CASKGGRSGNTIYF.

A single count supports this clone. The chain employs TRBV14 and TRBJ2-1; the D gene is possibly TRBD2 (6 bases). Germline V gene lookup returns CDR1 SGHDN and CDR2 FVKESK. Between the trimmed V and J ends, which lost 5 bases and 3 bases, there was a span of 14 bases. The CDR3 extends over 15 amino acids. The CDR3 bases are TGTGCCAGCAGCTCCTTTTACGGGAGCTACAATGAGCAGTTCTTC. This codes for CASSSFYGSYNEQFF.